The next 29 T cell receptor beta chains were all read from a single sample in a study of beta chain features in type 1 diabetes. Every isolated RNA sample was fully reverse transcribed, so sequencing captured expressed TCRB transcripts. Only in-frame clones appear in the TCRdb table, and some are missing; sequencing was by immunoSEQ multiplex PCR. The top ten clones hold approximately 2.3% of a sample with roughly 150,000 clones, approximately 9% of them seen once. Sample: central memory CD4+ T cells from blood. These receptors all stem from a woman younger than 35 in good health.

V usage is TRBV5-5 and J usage is TRBJ2-1; 13 nucleotides line up with TRBD2. The trim removed 2 bases at V and 8 bases at J, leaving 1 base unmatched. The CDR3 length is 14 residues. Germline V gene lookup returns CDR1 SGHKS and CDR2 YYEKEE (reference sequence). CDR3 coding DNA: TGTGCCAGCAGCTTTGGACTAGCGGGAGATGAGCAGTTCTTC. As protein: CASSFGLAGDEQFF. Complete variable domain (other parts from reference TRBV5-5 and TRBJ2-1): DAGVTQSPTHLIKTRGQQVTLRCSPISGHKSVSWYQQVLGQGPQFIFQYYEKEERGRGNFPDRFSARQFPNYSSELNVNALLLGDSALYLCASSFGLAGDEQFFGPGTRLTVL.

This clone appeared a few times. The CDR3 coding sequence is TGCGCCAGCAGCCAAGCTGGGGGGGCTAACTATGGCTACACCTTC. Translated: CASSQAGGANYGYTF. V usage is TRBV4-1 and J usage is TRBJ1-2; maybe TRBD1 (5 bases). V lost 1 base and J lost 0, with 9 bases in between. This CDR3 comprises 15 residues. Germline V gene lookup returns CDR1 MGHRA and CDR2 YSYEKL.

This clone was seen only a few times. V is TRBV6-5 and J is TRBJ2-7; the D gene is possibly TRBD2 (5 bases). The CDR3 has 12 amino acids. Germline CDR1 MNHEY, CDR2 SVGAGI. Trimming stripped 5 bases from V and 4 bases from J, with 9 bases between. This CDR3 is CASSGPGYEQYF. The CDR3 bases are TGTGCCAGCAGTGGCCCGGGGTACGAGCAGTACTTC.

This clone was seen a handful of times. The chain recombines TRBV6-1 with TRBJ2-7; TRBD2 matches 10 bases. Germline V lookup: CDR1 MNHNS, CDR2 SASEGT. CDR3 size: 15 residues. Trimming cost V 2 bases and J 6 bases; bases outside gene matches: 7. The CDR3 protein is CASSESLAGVGEQYF. The CDR3 DNA is TGTGCCAGCAGTGAATCTCTAGCGGGAGTCGGCGAGCAGTACTTC.

This clone was detected only a few times. An end of the junction does not agree with germline; a read error may underlie this. CDR3 nucleotide sequence: TGTGCCAGCAGATTAGGGGGAGGGGAAGACACTGAAGCTTTCTTT. It is translated as CASRLGGGEDTEAFF. This chain connects TRBV7-2 to TRBJ1-1; D is possibly TRBD1 (6 bases). The CDR3 loop spans 15 amino acids. Germline assignment: CDR1 SGHTA and CDR2 FQGNSA.

This clone was counted between two and nine times. The chain recombines TRBV7-8 with TRBJ1-3, with D perhaps matching TRBD1 (6 bases). The CDR3 sequence is 14 residues long. V was cut by 5 bases and J by 4 bases, with 12 bases left in between. Germline V CDR1 and CDR2: SGHVS, FQNEAQ. The chain's CDR3 is CASSRSGVGNTIYF. DNA of the CDR3: TGTGCCAGCAGCCGATCAGGGGTCGGAAACACCATATATTTT.

The rearrangement joins TRBV11-1 to TRBJ2-1; 12 bases fit TRBD2. V was pared by 1 base and J by 6 bases, with 4 bases of the junction left unmatched. Germline CDR1 is SGHAT and CDR2 is FQDESV (reference sequence). The CDR3 covers 16 residues. This CDR3 is CASSLGASGGGNEQFF. CDR3 DNA: TGTGCCAGCAGCTTAGGGGCTAGCGGGGGGGGCAATGAGCAGTTCTTC.

This clone came up a few times. The chain carries TRBV19 and TRBJ1-5; D is undetermined. The CDR3 contains 14 residues. Germline V gene lookup returns CDR1 LNHDA and CDR2 SQIVND (reference sequence). Trimming removed 4 bases at V and 0 bases at J, with 7 bases between. In DNA form, the CDR3 reads TGTGCCAGTAGTACTACTCCTAGCAATCAGCCCCAGCATTTT. Residues: CASSTTPSNQPQHF.

This clone was picked up a small number of times. CDR3 DNA: TGTGCCAGCTCCCCCAGGGGCGGCCTTGATACGCAGTATTTT. Encoded protein: CASSPRGGLDTQYF. The V and J genes are TRBV11-3 and TRBJ2-3, with TRBD1 as a possible D gene (6 bases). Trimming removed 8 bases at V and 6 bases at J, with 18 bases between. CDR3 length: 14 residues. CDR1 is SGHNT, CDR2 YENEEA, per germline. The full variable domain, in which reference TRBV11-3 and TRBJ2-3 provide the parts outside the CDR3, is EAGVVQSPRYKIIEKKQPVAFWCNPISGHNTLYWYLQNLGQGPELLIRYENEEAVDDSQLPKDRFSAERLKGVDSTLKIQPAELGDSAVYLCASSPRGGLDTQYFGPGTRLTVL.

This clone was counted between two and nine times. The chain employs TRBV4-1 and TRBJ2-1, with D perhaps matching TRBD2 (5 bases). V gave up 4 bases and J gave up 6 bases, with 19 bases separating them. Germline V gene data show CDR1 as MGHRA and CDR2 as YSYEKL. CDR3 size: 16 residues. CDR3 in DNA: TGCGCCAGCAGCCCGATGGACGCTAGGGCGGGCAATGAGCAGTTCTTC. Translated, it gives CASSPMDARAGNEQFF.

This clone was picked up many times. CDR3: CASSLNPGLAGREQFF. CDR3 in DNA: TGTGCCAGCAGCCTGAATCCGGGACTAGCGGGACGGGAGCAGTTCTTC. The chain joins TRBV14 to TRBJ2-1; 13 positions match TRBD2. CDR1 and CDR2 (germline): SGHDN, FVKESK. The V gene end was trimmed by 4 bases and the J gene end by 10 bases; junction bases not matched to a gene: 10. The length of the CDR3 is 16 residues.

This clone was picked up many times. The rearrangement joins TRBV7-2 to TRBJ2-1; 9 bases line up with TRBD2. With V trimmed by 5 bases and J by 6 bases, 5 bases remained unmatched. The germline V gene encodes CDR1 SGHTA and CDR2 FQGNSA. The length of the CDR3 is 14 residues. The CDR3 DNA follows: TGTGCCAGCAGCAATGGACTAGCGCGCAATGAGCAGTTCTTC. Encoded protein: CASSNGLARNEQFF.

This clone appeared a few times. V gene TRBV13 combines with J gene TRBJ2-1; possible D gene TRBD2, 5 bases. Germline V gene data show CDR1 as PRHDT and CDR2 as FYEKMQ (reference sequence). This CDR3 is 13 amino acids long. V lost 1 base, J lost 5 bases, and 6 bases lay in between. The CDR3 spells CASSLAGNNEQFF. The DNA for the CDR3 is TGTGCCAGCAGCTTAGCGGGAAACAATGAGCAGTTCTTC.

The gene calls are TRBV28 and TRBJ2-7, with 8 positions matching TRBD2. Germline lookup yields CDR1 MDHEN and CDR2 SYDVKM. There are 16 residues in the CDR3. Trimming cost V 5 bases and J 7 bases; bases outside gene matches: 16. CDR3 sequence: CASSDPKAGVPGEQYF. DNA for the CDR3: TGTGCCAGCAGTGATCCGAAAGCGGGAGTGCCGGGGGAGCAGTACTTC. The variable domain in full, completed from reference TRBV28 and TRBJ2-7, reads DVKVTQSSRYLVKRTGEKVFLECVQDMDHENMFWYRQDPGLGLRLIYFSYDVKMKEKGDIPEGYSVSREKKERFSLILESASTNQTSMYLCASSDPKAGVPGEQYFGPGTRLTVT.

This rearrangement joins TRBV6-5 to TRBJ1-5; no definite D call. The CDR3 has 14 residues. The V end lost 5 bases, the J end lost 3 bases, and 11 bases lay between the germline ends. Germline CDR1 reads MNHEY; CDR2 reads SVGAGI. The CDR3 spells CASSANHVNQPQHF. The CDR3 DNA reads TGTGCCAGCAGTGCTAACCATGTCAATCAGCCCCAGCATTTT.

The chain links TRBV19 to TRBJ2-1, with a weak D call TRBD2 (5 bases). Germline V CDR1 and CDR2: LNHDA, SQIVND (reference sequence). CDR3 length equals 13 residues. The V gene lost 7 bases and the J gene lost 10 bases, with 17 bases spanning the gap. CDR3 coding DNA: TGTGCCAGTAAAAGGGAGACCCTTGGGGAGCAGTTCTTC. Its protein is CASKRETLGEQFF.

This clone has just a few counts. The chain recombines TRBV5-8 with TRBJ2-7, with 9 positions matching TRBD1. The CDR3 loop spans 15 amino acids. In germline, CDR1 is SGHTS, CDR2 YDEGEE. V lost 3 bases, J lost 0 bases, and 4 bases stayed unmatched. CDR3 bases: TGTGCCAGCAGCTGGAAGACAGGGGGCTCCTACGAGCAGTACTTC. The encoded protein is CASSWKTGGSYEQYF.

This clone appeared a few times. The chain combines TRBV11-2 with TRBJ2-6; 7 bases agree with TRBD1. CDR1 and CDR2 (germline): SGHAT, FQNNGV. CDR3 length: 18 residues. The junction had 10 bases not matched to a gene; V was cut back by 5 bases and J by 0 bases. The CDR3 spells CASSMTGLELSGANVLTF. The CDR3 nucleotides are TGTGCCAGCAGCATGACAGGGTTGGAACTCTCTGGGGCCAACGTCCTGACTTTC. Looking up the rest from reference TRBV11-2 and TRBJ2-6 gives the full variable domain: EAGVAQSPRYKIIEKRQSVAFWCNPISGHATLYWYQQILGQGPKLLIQFQNNGVVDDSQLPKDRFSAERLKGVDSTLKIQPAKLEDSAVYLCASSMTGLELSGANVLTFGAGSRLTVL.

V gene TRBV7-2 combines with J gene TRBJ1-2, with 10 bases lining up with TRBD1. J gave up 8 bases and V 4 bases, and 7 bases lay outside the gene matches. CDR1 and CDR2 from the germline V gene are SGHTA and FQGNSA. This CDR3 has 14 amino acids. The CDR3 loop is CASSSRTGGGGYTF. The CDR3 nucleotides read TGTGCCAGCAGCTCCAGGACAGGGGGGGGCGGCTACACCTTC.

This chain connects TRBV18 to TRBJ2-7; D gene uncertain. The CDR3 is made up of 13 amino acids. Deletions cut 3 bases from V and 6 bases from J, with 12 bases between. Germline lookup yields CDR1 KGHSH and CDR2 LQKENI. The CDR3 here is CASSPGRIGEQYF. Written as DNA, the CDR3 is TGTGCCAGCTCACCGGGCAGGATTGGCGAGCAGTACTTC.

This clone was seen a handful of times. The chain joins TRBV10-2 to TRBJ2-3; 9 positions agree with TRBD1. Germline CDR1 WSHSY, CDR2 SAAADI. J lost 0 bases, V lost 8 bases, and 6 bases had no gene match. The length of the CDR3 is 15 residues. For the CDR3, the DNA is TGCGCCAGCTTTCCGGGGACAGGGAGCACAGATACGCAGTATTTT. It specifies CASFPGTGSTDTQYF.

The gene calls are TRBV18 and TRBJ1-1, with a weak D call TRBD1 (5 bases). Trimming pared 5 bases from V and 1 base from J, leaving 14 bases between. Per germline, CDR1 KGHSH and CDR2 LQKENI. The CDR3 is 15 amino acids. The CDR3 reads CASSDGGRSNTEAFF. The CDR3 DNA is TGTGCCAGCTCAGACGGGGGACGGTCGAACACTGAAGCTTTCTTT. The entire variable domain, with the rest obtained from reference TRBV18 and TRBJ1-1, is as follows: NAGVMQNPRHLVRRRGQEARLRCSPMKGHSHVYWYRQLPEEGLKFMVYLQKENIIDESGMPKERFSAEFPKEGPSILRIQQVVRGDSAAYFCASSDGGRSNTEAFFGQGTRLTVV.

This clone was counted a few times. The genes are TRBV1 and TRBJ1-2. TRBV1 constitutes a pseudogene. The CDR3 consists of 15 residues. The CDR3 nucleotides are TGCACCAGCAGTCAAAGACAGAGCGGGCGCTATGGCTACACCTTC. The encoded protein is CTSSQRQSGRYGYTF.

The CDR3 reads CASSLTTGQGYEQYF. The CDR3 DNA reads as TGCGCCAGCAGCCTAACGACGGGACAGGGCTACGAGCAGTACTTC. This chain joins TRBV4-1 and TRBJ2-7, with 9 nucleotides matching TRBD1. Germline-derived CDR1 and CDR2 are MGHRA and YSYEKL. The ends lost 4 bases at V and 3 bases at J; junction bases unmatched: 7. The CDR3 spans 15 residues.

This clone showed up just a few times. J is TRBJ2-2 and V is TRBV9; tentative D call: TRBD1 (6 bases). Trimming removed 0 bases from V and 4 bases from J, with 10 bases in between. The CDR3 loop spans 15 amino acids. The germline V gene encodes CDR1 SGDLS and CDR2 YYNGEE. The CDR3 region is CASSVAQGGTGELFF. The CDR3 DNA is TGTGCCAGCAGCGTAGCACAGGGCGGCACCGGGGAGCTGTTTTTT.

Only a few counts were recorded for this clone. The sample has other DNA sequences that encode this CDR3 too. The rearrangement uses TRBV7-2 and TRBJ1-3, with D uncertain. Trimming took off 1 base at V and 4 bases at J, with 8 bases between the two ends. CDR3 length: 14 residues. Looked up from germline, CDR1 is SGHTA and CDR2 is FQGNSA. CDR3 protein: CASSLVDRGNTIYF. The DNA for the CDR3 is TGTGCCAGCAGCTTAGTCGATCGGGGAAACACCATATATTTT.

The chain joins TRBV6-6 to TRBJ2-1; 11 bases are a match to TRBD1. CDR3 length equals 15 residues. V lost 5 bases, J lost 10 bases, and 10 bases stayed unmatched. Per the germline V gene, CDR1 is MNHNY and CDR2 is SVGAGI (reference sequence). In nucleotides, the CDR3 is TGTGCCAGCAGTGGGGGACAGGGGGGAAGTAAGGAGCAGTTCTTC. Its protein product is CASSGGQGGSKEQFF.

V usage is TRBV2 and J usage is TRBJ2-7; TRBD1 agrees at 9 bases. The length of the CDR3 is 13 residues. The germline V gene encodes CDR1 SNHLY and CDR2 FYNNEI. V shed 6 bases and J 2 bases; nucleotides not matched to a gene: 2. The CDR3 DNA sequence: TGTGCCAGCAGGGGACAGGGTACCTACGAGCAGTACTTC. Translated: CASRGQGTYEQYF.

This sequence joins TRBV29-1 and TRBJ1-5; tentative D call: TRBD1 (6 bases). Germline values: CDR1 SQVTM, CDR2 ANQGSEA. V dropped 5 bases and J dropped 5 bases, with 10 bases sitting between them. The CDR3 runs 12 residues. This CDR3 reads CSVRTADQPQHF. The CDR3 nucleotides are TGCAGCGTTCGGACAGCCGATCAGCCCCAGCATTTT. Looking up the rest from reference TRBV29-1 and TRBJ1-5 gives the full variable domain: SAVISQKPSRDICQRGTSLTIQCQVDSQVTMMFWYRQQPGQSLTLIATANQGSEATYESGFVIDKFPISRPNLTFSTLTVSNMSPEDSSIYLCSVRTADQPQHFGDGTRLSIL.